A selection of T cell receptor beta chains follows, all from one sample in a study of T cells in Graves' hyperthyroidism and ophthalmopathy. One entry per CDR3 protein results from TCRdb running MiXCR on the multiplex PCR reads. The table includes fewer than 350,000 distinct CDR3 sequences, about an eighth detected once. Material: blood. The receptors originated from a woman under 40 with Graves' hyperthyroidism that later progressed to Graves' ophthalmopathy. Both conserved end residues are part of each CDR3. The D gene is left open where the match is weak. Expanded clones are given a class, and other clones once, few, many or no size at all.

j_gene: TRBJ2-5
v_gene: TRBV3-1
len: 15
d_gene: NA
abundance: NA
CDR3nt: TGTGCCAGCAGCCAACGTGGGGGAGGGGGAGAGACCCAGTACTTC
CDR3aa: CASSQRGGGGETQYF

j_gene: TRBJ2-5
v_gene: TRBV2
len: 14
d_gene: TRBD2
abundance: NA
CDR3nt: TGTGCCAGCAGTGGAATAGCGGGGGCTGAGACCCAGTACTTC
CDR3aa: CASSGIAGAETQYF

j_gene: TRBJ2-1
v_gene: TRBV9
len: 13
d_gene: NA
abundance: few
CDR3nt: TGTGCCAGCAGCGCTAACCCTAGCTATGAGCAGTTCTTC
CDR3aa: CASSANPSYEQFF

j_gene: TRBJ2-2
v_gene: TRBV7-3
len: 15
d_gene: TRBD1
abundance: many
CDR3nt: TGTGCCAGCAGCCCCCGACAGGGTGGCATCGGGGAGCTGTTTTTT
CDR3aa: CASSPRQGGIGELFF

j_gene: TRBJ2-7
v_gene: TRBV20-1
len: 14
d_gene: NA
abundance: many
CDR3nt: TGCAGTGCGAATTCACAGGGGGGGTCCTACGAGCAGTACTTC
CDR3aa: CSANSQGGSYEQYF

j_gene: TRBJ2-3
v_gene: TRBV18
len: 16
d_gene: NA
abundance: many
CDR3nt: TGTGCCAGCTCATCCACAGGGGCTAGCGGCACAGATACGCAGTATTTT
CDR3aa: CASSSTGASGTDTQYF

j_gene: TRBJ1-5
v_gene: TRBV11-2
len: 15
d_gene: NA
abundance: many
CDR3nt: TGTGCCAGCAGCTCCTCCCGGGAATACAATCAGCCCCAGCATTTT
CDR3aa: CASSSSREYNQPQHF

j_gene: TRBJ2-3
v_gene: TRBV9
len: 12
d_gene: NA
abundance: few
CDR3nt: TGTGCCAGCAGCGTAGGGCAAGATACGCAGTATTTT
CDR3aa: CASSVGQDTQYF

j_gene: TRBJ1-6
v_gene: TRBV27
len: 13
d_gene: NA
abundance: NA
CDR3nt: TGTGCCACCCAAAGCAGCTATAATTCACCCCTCCACTTT
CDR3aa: CATQSSYNSPLHF

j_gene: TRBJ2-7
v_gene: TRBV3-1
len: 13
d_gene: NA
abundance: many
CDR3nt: TGTGCCAGCAGCCTCAGGTCGACCTACGAGCAGTACTTC
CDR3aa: CASSLRSTYEQYF

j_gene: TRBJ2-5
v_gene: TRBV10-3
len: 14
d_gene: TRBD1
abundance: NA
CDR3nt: TGTGCCATCAGTGGAGGACAGGGTAGGGAGACCCAGTACTTC
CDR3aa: CAISGGQGRETQYF

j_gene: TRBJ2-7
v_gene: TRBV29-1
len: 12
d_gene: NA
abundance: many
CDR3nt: TGCAGCGGGACAGCTGGACCCTACGAGCAGTACTTC
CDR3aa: CSGTAGPYEQYF

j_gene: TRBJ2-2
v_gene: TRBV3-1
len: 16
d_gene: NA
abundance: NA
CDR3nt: TGTGCCAGCAGCCAAGTGGGCGGGACAAACACCGGGGAGCTGTTTTTT
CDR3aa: CASSQVGGTNTGELFF

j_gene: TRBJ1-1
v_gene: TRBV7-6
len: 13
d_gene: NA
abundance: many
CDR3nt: TGTGCCAGCAGCCCCTTACTGATGGCCGAAGCTTTCTTT
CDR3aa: CASSPLLMAEAFF

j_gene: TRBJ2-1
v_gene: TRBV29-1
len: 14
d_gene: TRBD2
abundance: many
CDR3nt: TGCAGCGTTACGACAGCGGGAGATTACAATGAGCAGTTCTTC
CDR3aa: CSVTTAGDYNEQFF

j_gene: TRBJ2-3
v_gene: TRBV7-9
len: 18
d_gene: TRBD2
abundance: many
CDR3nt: TGTGCCAGCAGCCCTCGGGTAGCGGGAGGGCCGAGCACAGATACGCAGTATTTT
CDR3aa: CASSPRVAGGPSTDTQYF

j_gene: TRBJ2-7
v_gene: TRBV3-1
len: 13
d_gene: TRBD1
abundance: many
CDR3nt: TGTGCCAGCAGCCATGACAGGGACTACGAGCAGTACTTC
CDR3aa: CASSHDRDYEQYF

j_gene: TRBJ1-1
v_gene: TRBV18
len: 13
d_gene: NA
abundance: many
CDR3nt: TGTGCCAGCTCACCATCTTGGGACACTGAAGCTTTCTTT
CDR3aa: CASSPSWDTEAFF

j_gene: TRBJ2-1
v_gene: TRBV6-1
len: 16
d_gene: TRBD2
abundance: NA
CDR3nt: TGTGCCAGCACTAACATAGCGGGAGGCCCCAGGAATGAGCAGTTCTTC
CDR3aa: CASTNIAGGPRNEQFF

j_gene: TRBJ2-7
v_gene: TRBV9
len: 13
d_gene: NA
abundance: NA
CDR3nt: TGTGCCAGCAACGTCGGGGGAACCTACGAGCAGTACTTC
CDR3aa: CASNVGGTYEQYF

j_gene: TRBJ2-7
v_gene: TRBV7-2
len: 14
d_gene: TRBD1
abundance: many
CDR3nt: TGTGCCAGCAGCTTAAGTGGGACAGGGGACGAGCAGTACTTC
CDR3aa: CASSLSGTGDEQYF

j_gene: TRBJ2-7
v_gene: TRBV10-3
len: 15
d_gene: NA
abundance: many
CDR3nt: TGTGCCATCAGTCCGCTGGCGGATCAAGGGTCCGAGCAGTACTTC
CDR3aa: CAISPLADQGSEQYF